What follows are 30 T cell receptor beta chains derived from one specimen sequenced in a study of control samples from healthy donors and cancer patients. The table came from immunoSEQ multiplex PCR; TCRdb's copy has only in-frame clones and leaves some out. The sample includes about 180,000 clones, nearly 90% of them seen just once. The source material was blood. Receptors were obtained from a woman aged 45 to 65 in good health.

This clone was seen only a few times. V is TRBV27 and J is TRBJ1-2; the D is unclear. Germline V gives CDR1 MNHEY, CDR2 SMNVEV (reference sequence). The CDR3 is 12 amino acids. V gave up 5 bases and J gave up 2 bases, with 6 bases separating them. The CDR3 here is CASSKQNYGYTF. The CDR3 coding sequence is TGTGCCAGCAGTAAACAGAACTATGGCTACACCTTC.

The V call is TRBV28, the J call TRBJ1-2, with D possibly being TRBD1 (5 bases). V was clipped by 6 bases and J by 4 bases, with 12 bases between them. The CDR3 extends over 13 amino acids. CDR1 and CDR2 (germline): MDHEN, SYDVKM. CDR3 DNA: TGTGCCAGCAGGATAGACAGACTCTATGGCTACACCTTC. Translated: CASRIDRLYGYTF.

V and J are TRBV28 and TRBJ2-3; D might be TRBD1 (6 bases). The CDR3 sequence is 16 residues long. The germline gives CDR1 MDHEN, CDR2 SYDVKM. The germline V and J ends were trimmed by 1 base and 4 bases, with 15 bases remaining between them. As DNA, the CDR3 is TGTGCCAGCAGTTTATATCCACCTGCAGGGGCAGATACGCAGTATTTT. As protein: CASSLYPPAGADTQYF.

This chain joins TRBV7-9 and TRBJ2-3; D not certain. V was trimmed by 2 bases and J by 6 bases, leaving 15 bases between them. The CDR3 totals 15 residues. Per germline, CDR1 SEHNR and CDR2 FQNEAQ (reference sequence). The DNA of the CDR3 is TGTGCCAGCAGCTTACAACTACTCGTCGGGGATACGCAGTATTTT. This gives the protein CASSLQLLVGDTQYF.

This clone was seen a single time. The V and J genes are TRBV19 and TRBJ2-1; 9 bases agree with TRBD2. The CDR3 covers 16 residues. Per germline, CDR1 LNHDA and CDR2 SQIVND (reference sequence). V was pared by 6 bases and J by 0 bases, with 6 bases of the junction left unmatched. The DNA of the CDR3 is TGTGCCAGTAGCCCCTATAGCGGGAGCTCCTACAATGAGCAGTTCTTC. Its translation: CASSPYSGSSYNEQFF.

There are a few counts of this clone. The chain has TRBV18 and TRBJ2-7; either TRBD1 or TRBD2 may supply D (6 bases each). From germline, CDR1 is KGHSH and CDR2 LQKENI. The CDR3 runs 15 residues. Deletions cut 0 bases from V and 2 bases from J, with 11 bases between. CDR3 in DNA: TGTGCCAGCTCACCACCGTCGGGGGCCCCCTACGAGCAGTACTTC. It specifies CASSPPSGAPYEQYF.

The CDR3 loop reads CASSLEGVDNQPQHF. CDR3 nucleotide sequence: TGCGCCAGCAGCTTGGAGGGTGTTGACAATCAGCCCCAGCATTTT. The chain uses TRBV5-1 and TRBJ1-5; D remains unclear. Germline CDR1 is SGHRS and CDR2 is YFSETQ. V gave up 0 bases and J gave up 3 bases, with 10 bases separating them. The CDR3 has 15 amino acids.

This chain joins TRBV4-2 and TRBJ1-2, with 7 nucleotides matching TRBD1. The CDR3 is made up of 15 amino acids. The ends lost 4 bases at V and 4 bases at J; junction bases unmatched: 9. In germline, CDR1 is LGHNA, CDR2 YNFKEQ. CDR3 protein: CASSPRQGGSYGYTF. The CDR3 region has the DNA TGTGCCAGCAGCCCGCGACAGGGAGGAAGCTATGGCTACACCTTC.

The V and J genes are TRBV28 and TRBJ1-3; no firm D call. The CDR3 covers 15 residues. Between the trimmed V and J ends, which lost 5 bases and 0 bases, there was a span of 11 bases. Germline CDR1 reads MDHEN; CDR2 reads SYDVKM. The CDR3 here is CASSPTPISGNTIYF. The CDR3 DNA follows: TGTGCCAGCAGTCCGACCCCGATCTCTGGAAACACCATATATTTT.

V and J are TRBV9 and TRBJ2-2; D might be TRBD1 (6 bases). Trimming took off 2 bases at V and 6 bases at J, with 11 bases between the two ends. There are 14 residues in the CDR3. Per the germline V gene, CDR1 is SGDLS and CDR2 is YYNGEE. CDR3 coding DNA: TGTGCCAGCAGCGTCCCCGAGGGGGCCGGGGAGCTGTTTTTT. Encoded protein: CASSVPEGAGELFF. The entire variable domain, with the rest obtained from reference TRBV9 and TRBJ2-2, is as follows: DSGVTQTPKHLITATGQRVTLRCSPRSGDLSVYWYQQSLDQGLQFLIQYYNGEERAKGNILERFSAQQFPDLHSELNLSSLELGDSALYFCASSVPEGAGELFFGEGSRLTVL.

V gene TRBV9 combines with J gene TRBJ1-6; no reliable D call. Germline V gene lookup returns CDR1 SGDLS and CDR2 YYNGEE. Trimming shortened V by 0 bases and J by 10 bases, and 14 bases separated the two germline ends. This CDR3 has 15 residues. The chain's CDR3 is CASSVDGGPRSPLHF. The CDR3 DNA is TGTGCCAGCAGCGTAGATGGAGGTCCCAGATCACCCCTCCACTTT.

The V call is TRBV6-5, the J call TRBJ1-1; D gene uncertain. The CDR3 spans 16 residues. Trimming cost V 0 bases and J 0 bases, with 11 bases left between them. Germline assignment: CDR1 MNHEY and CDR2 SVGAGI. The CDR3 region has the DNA TGTGCCAGCAGTTACTCCCGGACGGTGATGAACACTGAAGCTTTCTTT. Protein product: CASSYSRTVMNTEAFF.

CDR3 coding DNA: TGTGCCAGCAGCCGGGGGACTAGCGGGAGAGGCTCCTCCTACAATGAGCAGTTCTTC. Its translation is CASSRGTSGRGSSYNEQFF. The chain has TRBV6-2 or TRBV6-3 and TRBJ2-1; 14 bases match TRBD2. V shed 6 bases and J 0 bases; nucleotides not matched to a gene: 10. The CDR3 sequence is 19 residues long. Germline-derived CDR1 and CDR2 are MNHEY and SVGEGT.

The CDR3 region is CASSPGRPGANVLTF. CDR3 in DNA: TGTGCCAGCAGCCCAGGCCGACCTGGGGCCAACGTCCTGACTTTC. V usage is TRBV5-4 and J usage is TRBJ2-6; no clear D. The length of the CDR3 is 15 residues. V was trimmed by 4 bases and J by 2 bases, leaving 10 bases between them. Germline CDR1 and CDR2: SGHNT and YYREEE (reference sequence).

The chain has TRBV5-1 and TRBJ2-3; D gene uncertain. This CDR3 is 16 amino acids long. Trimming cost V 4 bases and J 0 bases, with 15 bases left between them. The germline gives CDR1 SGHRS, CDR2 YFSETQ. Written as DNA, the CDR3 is TGCGCCAGCAGCCCCCTCTACTCGTCCAGCACAGATACGCAGTATTTT. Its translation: CASSPLYSSSTDTQYF.

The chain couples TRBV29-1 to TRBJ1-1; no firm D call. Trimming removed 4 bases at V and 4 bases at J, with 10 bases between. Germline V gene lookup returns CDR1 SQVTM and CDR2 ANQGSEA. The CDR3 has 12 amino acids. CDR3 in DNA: TGCAGCGTTGTAGGGCTTGGCACTGAAGCTTTCTTT. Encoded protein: CSVVGLGTEAFF.

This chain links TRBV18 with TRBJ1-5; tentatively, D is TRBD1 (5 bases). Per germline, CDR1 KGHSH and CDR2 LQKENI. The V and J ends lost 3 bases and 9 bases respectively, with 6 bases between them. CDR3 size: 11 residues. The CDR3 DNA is TGTGCCAGCTCACCCGGGGGGCCCCAGCATTTT. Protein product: CASSPGGPQHF.

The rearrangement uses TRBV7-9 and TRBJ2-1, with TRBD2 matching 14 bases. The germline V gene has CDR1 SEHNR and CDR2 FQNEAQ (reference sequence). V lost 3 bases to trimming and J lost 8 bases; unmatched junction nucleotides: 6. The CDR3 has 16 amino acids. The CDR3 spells CASSLGLAGAVDEQFF. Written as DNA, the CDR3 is TGTGCCAGCAGCTTGGGACTAGCGGGAGCAGTGGATGAGCAGTTCTTC.

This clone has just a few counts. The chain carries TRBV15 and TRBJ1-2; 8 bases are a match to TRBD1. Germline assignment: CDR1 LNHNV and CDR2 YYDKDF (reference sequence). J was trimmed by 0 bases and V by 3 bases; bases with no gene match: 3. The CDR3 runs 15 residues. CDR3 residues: CATSREDRANYGYTF. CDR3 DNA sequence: TGTGCCACCAGCAGGGAGGACAGGGCTAACTATGGCTACACCTTC.

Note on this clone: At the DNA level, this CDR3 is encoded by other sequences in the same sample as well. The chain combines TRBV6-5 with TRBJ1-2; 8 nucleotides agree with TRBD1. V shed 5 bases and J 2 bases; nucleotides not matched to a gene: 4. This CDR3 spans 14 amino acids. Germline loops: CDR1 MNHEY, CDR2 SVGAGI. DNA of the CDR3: TGTGCCAGCAGTCGTGGACAGGGAAACTATGGCTACACCTTC. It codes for CASSRGQGNYGYTF.

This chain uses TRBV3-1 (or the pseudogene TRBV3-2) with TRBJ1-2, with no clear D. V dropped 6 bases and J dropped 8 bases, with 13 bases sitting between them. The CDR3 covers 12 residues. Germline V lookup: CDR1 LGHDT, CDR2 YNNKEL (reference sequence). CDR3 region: CASRAGVGGYTF. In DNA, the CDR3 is TGTGCCAGCAGAGCCGGGGTGGGCGGCTACACCTTC.

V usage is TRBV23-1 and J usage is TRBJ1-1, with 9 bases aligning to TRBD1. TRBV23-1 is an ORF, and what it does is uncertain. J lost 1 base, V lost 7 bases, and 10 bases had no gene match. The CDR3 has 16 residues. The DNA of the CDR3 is TGCGCCAGCACCCACAGGGGGCAAGAAGAGAACACTGAAGCTTTCTTT. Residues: CASTHRGQEENTEAFF.

The DNA of the CDR3 is TGTGCCAGCAGCCCCTTTTTAAACACTGAAGCTTTCTTT. Protein: CASSPFLNTEAFF. This rearrangement joins TRBV6-2 or TRBV6-3 to TRBJ1-1, with D hard to call. The CDR3 is 13 residues long. V was cut by 6 bases and J by 2 bases, with 10 bases left in between. Germline V CDR1 and CDR2: MNHEY, SVGEGT.

The DNA for the CDR3 is TGTGCCAGCAGAGGGAGAACAGCCGTGGGGGCTGAAGCTTTCTTT. Translating it yields CASRGRTAVGAEAFF. This chain uses TRBV6-6 with TRBJ1-1; weak D call: TRBD1 (5 bases). There are 15 residues in the CDR3. Trimming cost V 6 bases and J 6 bases, with 20 bases left between them. Germline assignment: CDR1 MNHNY and CDR2 SVGAGI (reference sequence).

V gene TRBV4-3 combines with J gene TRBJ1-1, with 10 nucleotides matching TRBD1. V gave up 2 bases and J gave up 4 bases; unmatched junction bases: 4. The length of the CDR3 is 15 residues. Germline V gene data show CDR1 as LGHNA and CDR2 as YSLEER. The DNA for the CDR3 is TGCGCCAGCAGCCAAACTTGGACAGGGGGCACTGAAGCTTTCTTT. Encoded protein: CASSQTWTGGTEAFF.

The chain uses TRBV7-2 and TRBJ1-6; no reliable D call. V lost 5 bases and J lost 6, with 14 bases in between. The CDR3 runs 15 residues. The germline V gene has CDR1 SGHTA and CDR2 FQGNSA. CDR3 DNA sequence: TGTGCCAGCAGCCAGGAGGACCTCCGTAATTCACCCCTCCACTTT. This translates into CASSQEDLRNSPLHF.

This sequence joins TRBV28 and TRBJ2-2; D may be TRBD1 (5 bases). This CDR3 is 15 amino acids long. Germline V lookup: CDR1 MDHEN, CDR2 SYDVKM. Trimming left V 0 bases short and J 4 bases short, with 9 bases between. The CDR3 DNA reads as TGTGCCAGCAGTTTATGGGGGCGCGGCACCGGGGAGCTGTTTTTT. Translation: CASSLWGRGTGELFF.

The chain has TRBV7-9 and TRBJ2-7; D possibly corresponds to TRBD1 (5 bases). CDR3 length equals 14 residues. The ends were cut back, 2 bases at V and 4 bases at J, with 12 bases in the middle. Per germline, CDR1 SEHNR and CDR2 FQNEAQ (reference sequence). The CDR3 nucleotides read TGTGCCAGCAGCTTACTAGGGGTTGAGTACGAGCAGTACTTC. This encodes CASSLLGVEYEQYF.

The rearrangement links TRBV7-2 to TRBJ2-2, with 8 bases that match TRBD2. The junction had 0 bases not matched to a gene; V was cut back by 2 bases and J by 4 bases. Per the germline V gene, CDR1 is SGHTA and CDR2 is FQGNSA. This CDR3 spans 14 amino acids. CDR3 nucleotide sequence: TGTGCCAGCAGCTTAACTAGCGGCACCGGGGAGCTGTTTTTT. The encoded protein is CASSLTSGTGELFF.

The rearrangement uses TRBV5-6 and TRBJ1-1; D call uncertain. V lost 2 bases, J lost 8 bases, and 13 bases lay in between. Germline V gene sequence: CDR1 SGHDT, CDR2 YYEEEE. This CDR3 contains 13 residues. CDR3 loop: CASSLNDQREAFF. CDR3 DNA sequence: TGTGCCAGCAGCTTAAACGACCAACGGGAAGCTTTCTTT.